What follows are 8 T cell receptor beta chains derived from one specimen sequenced in a study of T cell repertoires in cytomegalovirus infection. Using its own MiXCR run on the reads, TCRdb lists one record per CDR3 protein. The table has approximately 750,000 distinct CDR3 sequences, roughly 35% seen once; the top ten hold 2.5% to 3.5%. The sequenced material came from PBMCs. The receptors here all came from a human donor in good health (CMV status not recorded). Some clones in this sample may be carry-over from other donors' samples.

This clonotype was observed a handful of times. V is TRBV7-2 and J is TRBJ1-1, with unresolved D. The CDR3 has 18 amino acids. Germline assignment: CDR1 SGHTA and CDR2 FQGNSA. V was trimmed by 3 bases and J by 0 bases, leaving 20 bases between them. The CDR3 DNA is TGTGCCAGCAGCTTCTTACCCCTCGCGACGGGAATGAACACTGAAGCTTTCTTT. Residues: CASSFLPLATGMNTEAFF.

The chain combines TRBV12-3 or TRBV12-4 with TRBJ1-1; D possibly corresponds to TRBD1 (5 bases). This CDR3 has 15 residues. Trimming pared 6 bases from V and 0 bases from J, leaving 14 bases between. The CDR3 loop is CASRPRDGMNTEAFF. DNA of the CDR3: TGTGCCAGCAGGCCCCGGGACGGGATGAACACTGAAGCTTTCTTT.

The CDR3: CSAREGGTGVNQPQHF. CDR3 nucleotides: TGCAGTGCTAGAGAGGGCGGGACAGGGGTTAATCAGCCCCAGCATTTT. V and J are TRBV20-1 and TRBJ1-5, with 10 nucleotides matching TRBD1. The germline gives CDR1 DFQATT, CDR2 SNEGSKA (reference sequence). The length of the CDR3 is 16 residues. The V and J ends lost 0 bases and 4 bases, in that order; junction bases with no gene match: 6.

In this sample, this clonotype turned up many times. V usage is TRBV7-2 and J usage is TRBJ2-7; TRBD1 matches at 9 bases. After removal of 1 base from V and 3 bases from J, the junction contained 7 bases not matched to a gene. The CDR3 contains 16 residues. Per the germline V gene, CDR1 is SGHTA and CDR2 is FQGNSA. The CDR3 is CASSLGVGTGFYEQYF. CDR3 nucleotides: TGTGCCAGCAGCTTAGGAGTCGGGACAGGGTTCTACGAGCAGTACTTC.

A few counts support this clonotype. The V and J genes are TRBV28 and TRBJ1-2; D uncertain. Trimming left V 4 bases short and J 5 bases short, with 14 bases between. Germline V gene sequence: CDR1 MDHEN, CDR2 SYDVKM. The CDR3 is made up of 14 amino acids. CDR3 in amino acids: CASSYPFSPYGYTF. For the CDR3, the DNA is TGTGCCAGCAGTTACCCCTTCTCCCCGTATGGCTACACCTTC.

The chain recombines TRBV12-3 or TRBV12-4 with TRBJ2-7; TRBD1 matches 9 bases. Trimming at V came to 7 bases and at J to 6 bases, leaving 13 bases not matched to a gene. CDR3 length: 15 amino acids. CDR3 bases: TGTGCCAGCACCTCATACGGACAGGGGCTTCTCGAGCAGTACTTC. It specifies CASTSYGQGLLEQYF.

This rearrangement joins TRBV7-9 to TRBJ1-1; D is unclear. The CDR3 is made up of 15 amino acids. V gave up 7 bases and J gave up 1 base, with 16 bases separating them. CDR1 and CDR2 (germline): SEHNR, FQNEAQ (reference sequence). CDR3 sequence (DNA): TGTGCCAGCAAACCGTCTCCGGGAACGAACACTGAAGCTTTCTTT. The encoded protein is CASKPSPGTNTEAFF.

The chain joins TRBV20-1 to TRBJ1-3; D is undetermined. This CDR3 contains 12 residues. V was clipped by 4 bases and J by 0 bases, with 4 bases between them. CDR1 and CDR2 from the germline V gene are DFQATT and SNEGSKA (reference sequence). The CDR3 is CSATLSGNTIYF. In DNA, the CDR3 is TGCAGTGCTACGCTCTCTGGAAACACCATATATTTT.